These 3 T cell receptor beta chains were all obtained from the same sample, sequenced in a study of blood T cell repertoires in COVID-19. Method: immunoSEQ multiplex PCR; TCRdb's copy keeps in-frame clones and lacks some. In the table there are 190,000 or so clones, around four fifths of which are singletons. Sequencing used peripheral blood. The source of these receptors is a man aged 55-75 years with COVID-19, enrolled during active disease.

The V call is TRBV9, the J call TRBJ1-1; perhaps TRBD1 as D (6 bases). CDR1 is SGDLS, CDR2 YYNGEE, per germline. The CDR3 has 15 residues. V was trimmed by 4 bases and J by 1 base, leaving 14 bases between them. The CDR3 DNA follows: TGTGCCAGCAGCCCCGACGGACAGCCGAACACTGAAGCTTTCTTT. As protein: CASSPDGQPNTEAFF.

This clone was counted a few times. CDR3 region: CSVVTGSYDGYTF. CDR3 in DNA: TGCAGCGTTGTGACAGGGTCTTATGATGGCTACACCTTC. The chain employs TRBV29-1 and TRBJ1-2; 7 bases match TRBD1. The CDR3 runs 13 residues. Germline trimming cut 4 bases from V and 6 bases from J; bases unmatched to any gene: 8. Germline V CDR1 and CDR2: SQVTM, ANQGSEA.

The rearrangement links TRBV29-1 to TRBJ1-2, with 8 bases that match TRBD1. V lost 7 bases and J lost 7; bases outside the gene matches: 8. The CDR3 has 12 residues. Germline V CDR1 and CDR2: SQVTM, ANQGSEA. The CDR3 protein is CSALDRGAGYTF. The CDR3 region has the DNA TGCAGCGCTCTTGACAGGGGCGCTGGCTACACCTTC.